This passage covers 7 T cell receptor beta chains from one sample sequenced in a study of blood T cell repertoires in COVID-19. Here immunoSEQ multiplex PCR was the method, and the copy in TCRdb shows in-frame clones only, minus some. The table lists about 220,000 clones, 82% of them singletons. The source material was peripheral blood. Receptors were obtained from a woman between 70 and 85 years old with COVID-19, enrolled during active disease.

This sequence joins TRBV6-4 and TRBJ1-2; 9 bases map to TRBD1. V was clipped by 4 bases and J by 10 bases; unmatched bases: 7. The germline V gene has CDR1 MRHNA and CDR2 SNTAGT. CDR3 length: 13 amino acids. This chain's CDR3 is CASSADRQGDYTF. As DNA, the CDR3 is TGTGCCAGCAGTGCCGATAGACAGGGGGACTACACCTTC.

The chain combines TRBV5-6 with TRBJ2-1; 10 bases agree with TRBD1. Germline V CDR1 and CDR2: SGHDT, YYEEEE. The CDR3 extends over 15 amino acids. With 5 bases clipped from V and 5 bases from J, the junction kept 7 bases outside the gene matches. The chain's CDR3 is CASSILGQGNNEQFF. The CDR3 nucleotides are TGTGCCAGCAGTATCCTGGGACAGGGGAACAATGAGCAGTTCTTC.

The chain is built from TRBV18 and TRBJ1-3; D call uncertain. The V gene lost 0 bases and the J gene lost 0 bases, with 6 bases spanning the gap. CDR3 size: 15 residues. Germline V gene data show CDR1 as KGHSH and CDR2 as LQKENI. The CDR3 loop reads CASSPPGSSGNTIYF. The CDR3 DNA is TGTGCCAGCTCACCACCAGGGAGCTCTGGAAACACCATATATTTT.

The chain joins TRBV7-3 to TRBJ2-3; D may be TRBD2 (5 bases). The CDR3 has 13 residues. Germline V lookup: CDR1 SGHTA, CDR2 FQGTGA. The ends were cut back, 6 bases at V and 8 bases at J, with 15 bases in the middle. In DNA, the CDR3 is TGTGCCAGCAGACCCGCTGTAGGAGGTACGCAGTATTTT. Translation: CASRPAVGGTQYF.

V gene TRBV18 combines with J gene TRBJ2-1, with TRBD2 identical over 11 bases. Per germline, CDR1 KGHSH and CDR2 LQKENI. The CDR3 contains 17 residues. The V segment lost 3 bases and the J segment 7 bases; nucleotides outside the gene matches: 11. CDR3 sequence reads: CASSPTTGTSGLNEQFF. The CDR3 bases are TGTGCCAGCTCACCTACCACCGGGACTAGCGGTTTAAATGAGCAGTTCTTC.

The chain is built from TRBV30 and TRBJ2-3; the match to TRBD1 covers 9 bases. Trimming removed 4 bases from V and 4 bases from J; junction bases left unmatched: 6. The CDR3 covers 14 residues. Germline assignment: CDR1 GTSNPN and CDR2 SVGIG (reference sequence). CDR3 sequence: CAWIRDRAPDTQYF. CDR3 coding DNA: TGTGCCTGGATACGGGACAGGGCCCCAGATACGCAGTATTTT.

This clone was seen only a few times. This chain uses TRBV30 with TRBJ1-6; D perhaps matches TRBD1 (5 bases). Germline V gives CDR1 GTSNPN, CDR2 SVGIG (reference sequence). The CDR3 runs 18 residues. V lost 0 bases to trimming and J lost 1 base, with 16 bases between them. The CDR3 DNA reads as TGTGCCTGGAGTGTACGGGGGGATCGATGGTCCTATAATTCACCCCTCCACTTT. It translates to CAWSVRGDRWSYNSPLHF. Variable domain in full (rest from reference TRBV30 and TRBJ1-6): SQTIHQWPATLVQPVGSPLSLECTVEGTSNPNLYWYRQAAGRGLQLLFYSVGIGQISSEVPQNLSASRPQDRQFILSSKKLLLSDSGFYLCAWSVRGDRWSYNSPLHFGNGTRLTVT.